The following is a TCR beta chain sequence with its context. Its antigen is still unknown. Unmatched junction bases numbered 3, after V lost 5 bases and J lost 3 bases. The germline V gene encodes CDR1 MDHEN and CDR2 SYDVKM. The CDR3 spans 13 residues. These data belong to a study of cytomegalovirus exposure and HLA in healthy donors. General observations from the study: The authors listed around 150 TCR beta chains as cytomegalovirus-associated. Some V segments (TRBV6-2 and TRBV6-3 among them) were excluded as indistinguishable. Per a later analysis, HLA-associated TCR beta chains showed more clonal expansion than other, equally common TCR beta chains.

PCR primers comprised 60 Vbeta and 13 Jbeta primers. Generated by immunoSEQ multiplex PCR, the TCRdb table keeps only in-frame clones and is missing some. Here the sample spans some 150,000 clones, about 85% being singletons. The sequencing input was PBMCs. This sequence originates from a woman between 50 and 59 years old in good health and CMV-seropositive. The genes are TRBV28 and TRBJ1-2, with 7 bases identical to TRBD1. DNA of the CDR3: TGTGCCAGCAGTCCCCAGGGGGACTATGGCTACACCTTC. Translation gives CASSPQGDYGYTF.